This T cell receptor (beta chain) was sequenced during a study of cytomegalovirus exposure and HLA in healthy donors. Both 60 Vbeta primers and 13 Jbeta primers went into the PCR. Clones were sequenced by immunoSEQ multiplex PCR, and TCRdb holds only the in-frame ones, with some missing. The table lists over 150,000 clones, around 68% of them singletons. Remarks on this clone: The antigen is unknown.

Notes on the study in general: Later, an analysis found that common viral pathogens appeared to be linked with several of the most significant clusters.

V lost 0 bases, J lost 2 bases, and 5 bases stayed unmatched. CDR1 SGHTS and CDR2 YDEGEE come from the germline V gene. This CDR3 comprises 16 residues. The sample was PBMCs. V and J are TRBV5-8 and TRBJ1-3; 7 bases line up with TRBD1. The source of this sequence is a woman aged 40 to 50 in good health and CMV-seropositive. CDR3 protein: CASSLGQGGTGNTIYF. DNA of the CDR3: TGTGCCAGCAGCTTGGGGCAGGGGGGCACTGGAAACACCATATATTTT.